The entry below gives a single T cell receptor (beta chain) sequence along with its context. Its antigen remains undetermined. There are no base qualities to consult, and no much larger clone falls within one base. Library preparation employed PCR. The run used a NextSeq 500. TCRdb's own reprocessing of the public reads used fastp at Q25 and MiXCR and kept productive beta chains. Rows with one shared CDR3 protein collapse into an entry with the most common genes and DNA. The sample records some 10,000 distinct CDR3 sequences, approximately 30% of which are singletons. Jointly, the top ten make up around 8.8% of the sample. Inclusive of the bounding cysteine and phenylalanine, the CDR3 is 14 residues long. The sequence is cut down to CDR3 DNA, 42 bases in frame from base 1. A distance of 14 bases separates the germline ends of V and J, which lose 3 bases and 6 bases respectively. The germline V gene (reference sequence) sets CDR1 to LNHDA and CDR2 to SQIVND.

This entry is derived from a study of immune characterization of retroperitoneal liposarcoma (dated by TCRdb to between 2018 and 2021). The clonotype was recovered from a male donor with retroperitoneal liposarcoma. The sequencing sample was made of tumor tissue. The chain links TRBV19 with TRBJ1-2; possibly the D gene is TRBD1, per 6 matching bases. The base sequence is TGTGCCAGTAGTATGGCCCAGGACAGAAATGGCTACACCTTC. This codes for CASSMAQDRNGYTF.